The T cell receptor (beta chain) described here comes from a study of neoadjuvant nivolumab and ipilimumab in lung cancer. Study findings and constraints: Blood richness before therapy tracked richness in tumors resected after neoadjuvant therapy. Pathologic regression was not significantly tied to TCR clonality. From pretherapy to surgery, tumor richness and clonality rose with dual therapy. TCR sequencing covered a small number of samples.

As regards this clone: The antigen is unknown.

V was cut by 4 bases and J by 3 bases, with 7 bases left in between. This CDR3 has 12 amino acids. Germline V gives CDR1 SEHNR, CDR2 FQNEAQ (reference sequence). Repertoires were generated with immunoSEQ multiplex PCR, while TCRdb's copy carries only in-frame clones and drops some. The sample lists about 38,000 clones; roughly nine tenths were seen once. Sample: peripheral blood, taken before neoadjuvant nivolumab, alone or with ipilimumab. This clonotype was obtained from an adult with non-small cell lung cancer. The chain couples TRBV7-9 to TRBJ2-7; unclear D gene. In DNA, the CDR3 is TGTGCCAGCAGCTCCTTAGTCTACGAGCAGTACTTC. Translation: CASSSLVYEQYF.